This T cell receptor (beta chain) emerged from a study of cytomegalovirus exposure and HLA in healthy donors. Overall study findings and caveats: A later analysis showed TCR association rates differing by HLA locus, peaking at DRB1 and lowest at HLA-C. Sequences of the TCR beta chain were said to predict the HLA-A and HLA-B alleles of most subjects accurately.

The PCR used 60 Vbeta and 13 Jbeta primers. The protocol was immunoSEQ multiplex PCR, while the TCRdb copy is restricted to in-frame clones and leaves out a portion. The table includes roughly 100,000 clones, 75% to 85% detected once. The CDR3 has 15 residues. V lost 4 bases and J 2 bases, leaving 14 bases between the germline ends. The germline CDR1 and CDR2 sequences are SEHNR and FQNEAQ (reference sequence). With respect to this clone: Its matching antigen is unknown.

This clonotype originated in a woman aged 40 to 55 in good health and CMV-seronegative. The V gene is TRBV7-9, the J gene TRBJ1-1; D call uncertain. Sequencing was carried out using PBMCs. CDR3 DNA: TGTGCCAGCAGCTCGCGTGGGCCTGACAACACTGAAGCTTTCTTT. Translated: CASSSRGPDNTEAFF.